These 16 T cell receptor beta chains were sequenced from one sample in a study of T-cell reconstitution after alpha-beta-depleted transplantation in children. TCRbeta library construction was performed incorporating unique molecular identifiers. TCRdb reprocessed the PCR reads via MiXCR and lists one record per CDR3 protein. The table records about 830,000 distinct CDR3 sequences, roughly 15% of them present only once. The specimen was PBMCs, mostly from graft donor cells, collected 360 days after TCRalphabeta/CD19-depleted stem cell transplant. The source is a male patient between 10 and 17 years old who had a stem cell transplant for acute lymphoblastic leukemia, so the T cells may come from the graft donor.

This clonotype was observed a handful of times. The genes are TRBV7-8 and TRBJ1-5; D unclear. CDR1 and CDR2 (germline): SGHVS, FQNEAQ. CDR3 size: 16 residues. V was cut by 2 bases and J by 5 bases, with 16 bases left in between. CDR3 in amino acids: CASSLTPSSYHQPQHF. Here the CDR3 DNA reads TGTGCCAGCAGCTTAACTCCCAGCTCGTACCATCAGCCCCAGCATTTT.

The rearrangement links TRBV29-1 to TRBJ1-5; tentative D call: TRBD1 (5 bases). V was cut by 3 bases and J by 0 bases, with 9 bases left in between. Germline CDR1 and CDR2: SQVTM and ANQGSEA. This CDR3 contains 14 residues. The CDR3 sequence is CSVEVGGSNQPQHF. The CDR3 coding sequence is TGCAGCGTTGAGGTGGGGGGTAGCAATCAGCCCCAGCATTTT.

This clonotype occurred a few times. The chain is built from TRBV7-2 and TRBJ2-1; TRBD2 matches 9 bases. With 3 bases clipped from V and 8 bases from J, the junction kept 14 bases outside the gene matches. Germline CDR1 is SGHTA and CDR2 is FQGNSA. The CDR3 totals 17 residues. Written as DNA, the CDR3 is TGTGCCAGCAGCTTTAAGCCTTGGCGGGAGGGCCGAGATGAGCAGTTCTTC. Protein product: CASSFKPWREGRDEQFF.

This clonotype was picked up a small number of times. The chain has TRBV2 and TRBJ2-3; D might be TRBD2 (7 bases). The CDR3 covers 16 residues. From germline, CDR1 is SNHLY and CDR2 FYNNEI. Between the trimmed V and J ends, which lost 2 bases and 0 bases, there was a span of 12 bases. CDR3 sequence (DNA): TGTGCCAGCAGTGAACGGGGGGCCACTAGCACAGATACGCAGTATTTT. Its protein product is CASSERGATSTDTQYF.

This chain joins TRBV28 and TRBJ1-2; a weak D match, TRBD1 (5 bases). Deletions cut 1 base from V and 4 bases from J, with 16 bases between. The CDR3 runs 16 residues. Germline V gene lookup returns CDR1 MDHEN and CDR2 SYDVKM. As DNA, the CDR3 is TGTGCCAGCAGTTTATCCCGACAGTGGACTATCTATGGCTACACCTTC. Its translation: CASSLSRQWTIYGYTF.

The chain joins TRBV10-3 to TRBJ2-3; no clear D gene. In germline, CDR1 is ENHRY, CDR2 SYGVKD. The CDR3 consists of 13 residues. V lost 6 bases to trimming and J lost 2 bases, with 9 bases between them. CDR3 coding DNA: TGTGCCATCAGGGGCGAGGTCACAGATACGCAGTATTTT. Its protein is CAIRGEVTDTQYF.

Only a few counts were recorded for this clonotype. The chain links TRBV14 to TRBJ2-1; unclear D gene. This CDR3 has 16 residues. V lost 2 bases and J lost 0, with 11 bases in between. Germline CDR1 is SGHDN and CDR2 is FVKESK. CDR3: CASSQWRAPSYNEQFF. In DNA, the CDR3 is TGTGCCAGCAGCCAATGGCGAGCCCCCTCCTACAATGAGCAGTTCTTC.

The chain recombines TRBV5-6 with TRBJ2-7, with D unclear. V was pared by 2 bases and J by 0 bases, with 18 bases between. The germline V gene encodes CDR1 SGHDT and CDR2 YYEEEE. The CDR3 runs 17 residues. The CDR3 loop reads CASSFKIQRASSYEQYF. The CDR3 nucleotides are TGTGCCAGCAGCTTCAAGATTCAACGGGCGAGCTCCTACGAGCAGTACTTC.

The chain uses TRBV28 and TRBJ2-7; D call uncertain. V was pared by 6 bases and J by 3 bases, with 15 bases between. Germline values: CDR1 MDHEN, CDR2 SYDVKM. This CDR3 is built from 14 residues. The CDR3 DNA sequence: TGTGCCAGCAGCTACGACTTGGGCGACTACGAGCAGTACTTC. It specifies CASSYDLGDYEQYF.

This chain links TRBV5-1 with TRBJ2-5; 9 bases fit TRBD1. The J segment lost 5 bases and the V segment lost 4 bases, leaving 12 bases of the junction unmatched. This CDR3 is built from 16 residues. Germline assignment: CDR1 SGHRS and CDR2 YFSETQ. CDR3 sequence reads: CASSHGTGNGIETQYF. The CDR3 coding sequence is TGCGCCAGCAGCCACGGGACAGGGAATGGTATCGAGACCCAGTACTTC.

The chain recombines TRBV20-1 with TRBJ2-7; perhaps TRBD2 as D (6 bases). CDR3 size: 15 residues. The germline CDR1 and CDR2 sequences are DFQATT and SNEGSKA (reference sequence). Trimming took 3 bases from V and 0 from J, leaving 15 bases between them. CDR3 loop: CSARTGTEASYEQYF. The CDR3, as DNA: TGCAGTGCTAGGACCGGGACTGAGGCCTCCTACGAGCAGTACTTC.

V gene TRBV25-1 combines with J gene TRBJ2-4, with D possibly being TRBD1 (6 bases). CDR1 is MGHDK, CDR2 SYGVNS, per germline. This CDR3 contains 12 residues. V was pared by 11 bases and J by 8 bases, with 16 bases between. The chain's CDR3 is CARQVWPDIQYF. CDR3 sequence (DNA): TGTGCCCGACAGGTCTGGCCTGACATTCAGTACTTC. Based on the CDR3 plus reference TRBV25-1 and TRBJ2-4, the full variable domain is EADIYQTPRYLVIGTGKKITLECSQTMGHDKMYWYQQDPGMELHLIHYSYGVNSTEKGDLSSESTVSRIRTEHFPLTLESARPSHTSQYLCARQVWPDIQYFGAGTRLSVL.

CDR3 sequence (DNA): TGCAGCGTTGAAGAGTGGTCCGGGCGGTTCAATCAGCCCCAGCATTTT. Translated: CSVEEWSGRFNQPQHF. This chain links TRBV29-1 with TRBJ1-5; D unclear. The CDR3 extends over 16 amino acids. V dropped 0 bases and J dropped 3 bases, with 15 bases sitting between them. CDR1 is SQVTM and CDR2 is ANQGSEA in the germline V gene. Supplemented by reference TRBV29-1 and TRBJ1-5, the full variable domain reads SAVISQKPSRDICQRGTSLTIQCQVDSQVTMMFWYRQQPGQSLTLIATANQGSEATYESGFVIDKFPISRPNLTFSTLTVSNMSPEDSSIYLCSVEEWSGRFNQPQHFGDGTRLSIL.

This clonotype has a handful of counts. The chain recombines TRBV29-1 with TRBJ2-1; D is ambiguous. Germline CDR1 SQVTM, CDR2 ANQGSEA. This CDR3 contains 11 residues. V lost 1 base and J 8 bases, leaving 6 bases between the germline ends. CDR3 DNA: TGCAGCGTTGAAGTGCTGGATGAGCAGTTCTTC. Translated, it gives CSVEVLDEQFF.

The table lists this clonotype with a few counts. The gene calls are TRBV11-2 and TRBJ1-5, with D unclear. The CDR3 consists of 15 residues. V lost 0 bases and J 2 bases, leaving 8 bases between the germline ends. Germline lookup yields CDR1 SGHAT and CDR2 FQNNGV. The DNA for the CDR3 is TGTGCCAGCAGCTTAGACGGGCATCGCAATCAGCCCCAGCATTTT. It translates to CASSLDGHRNQPQHF.

This clonotype was seen a handful of times. This chain uses TRBV5-1 with TRBJ2-2; 7 nucleotides agree with TRBD2. The CDR3 length is 14 residues. After removal of 4 bases from V and 7 bases from J, the junction contained 7 bases not matched to a gene. In germline, CDR1 is SGHRS, CDR2 YFSETQ. This chain's CDR3 is CASSEGQRGGELFF. CDR3 nucleotide sequence: TGCGCCAGCAGCGAGGGTCAGCGGGGCGGGGAGCTGTTTTTT. Complete variable domain (other parts from reference TRBV5-1 and TRBJ2-2): KAGVTQTPRYLIKTRGQQVTLSCSPISGHRSVSWYQQTPGQGLQFLFEYFSETQRNKGNFPGRFSGRQFSNSRSEMNVSTLELGDSALYLCASSEGQRGGELFFGEGSRLTVL.